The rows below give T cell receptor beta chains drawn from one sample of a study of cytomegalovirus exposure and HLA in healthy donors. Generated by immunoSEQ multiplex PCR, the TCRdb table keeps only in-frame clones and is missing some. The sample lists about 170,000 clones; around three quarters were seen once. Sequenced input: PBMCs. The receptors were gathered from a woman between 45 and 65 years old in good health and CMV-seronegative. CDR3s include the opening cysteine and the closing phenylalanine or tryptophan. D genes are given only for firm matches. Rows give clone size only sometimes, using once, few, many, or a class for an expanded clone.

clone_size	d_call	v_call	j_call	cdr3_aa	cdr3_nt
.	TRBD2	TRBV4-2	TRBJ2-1	CASSRLRGLAGANEQFF	TGTGCCAGCAGCCGCCTGCGGGGACTAGCGGGAGCAAATGAGCAGTTCTTC
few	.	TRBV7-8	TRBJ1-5	CASSLTYNQPQHF	TGTGCCAGCAGCTTAACTTACAATCAGCCCCAGCATTTT
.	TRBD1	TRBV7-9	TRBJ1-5	CSSTPPGQGDQPQHF	TGTTCCAGCACCCCCCCGGGACAGGGGGATCAGCCCCAGCATTTT
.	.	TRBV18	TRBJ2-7	CASSPGSGSYEQYF	TGTGCCAGCTCCCCTGGGTCAGGGTCCTACGAGCAGTACTTC
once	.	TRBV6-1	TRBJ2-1	CASSSAGFGPGEQFF	TGTGCCAGCAGTTCGGCGGGGTTTGGCCCCGGAGAGCAGTTCTTC
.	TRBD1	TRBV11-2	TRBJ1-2	CASSLLQDRGDGYTF	TGTGCCAGCAGCTTACTGCAGGACAGGGGTGATGGCTACACCTTC
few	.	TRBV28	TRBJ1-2	CASSQGGGYTF	TGTGCCAGCAGTCAAGGGGGTGGCTACACCTTC
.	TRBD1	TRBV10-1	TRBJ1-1	CASSRQGRTEAFF	TGCGCCAGCAGTCGACAGGGGAGAACTGAAGCTTTCTTT
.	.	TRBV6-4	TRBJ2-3	CASSETGLSTDTQYF	TGTGCCAGCAGTGAAACAGGGCTGAGCACAGATACGCAGTATTTT
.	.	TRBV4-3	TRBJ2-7	CASSYSPGYEQYF	TGCGCCAGCAGCTACAGCCCGGGATACGAGCAGTACTTC
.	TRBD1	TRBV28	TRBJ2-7	CASSFWTGNYEQYF	TGTGCCAGCAGTTTCTGGACAGGGAACTACGAGCAGTACTTC
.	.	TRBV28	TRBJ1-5	CASSLTGLTNQPQHF	TGTGCCAGCAGTTTAACAGGGTTAACAAATCAGCCCCAGCATTTT
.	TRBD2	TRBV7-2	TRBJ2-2	CASSPPPRGGGSQTGELFF	TGTGCCAGCAGCCCTCCCCCCCGCGGGGGGGGCAGTCAGACCGGGGAGCTGTTTTTT
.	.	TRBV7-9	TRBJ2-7	CSSSSSLVEQYF	TGTTCCAGCAGCTCGAGTTTAGTCGAGCAGTACTTC
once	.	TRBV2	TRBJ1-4	CASSGRGGNNEKLFF	TGTGCCAGCAGTGGACGGGGGGGCAATAATGAAAAACTGTTTTTT
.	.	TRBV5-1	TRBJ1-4	CASSLDGITNEKLFF	TGCGCCAGCAGCTTGGACGGGATCACTAATGAAAAACTGTTTTTT
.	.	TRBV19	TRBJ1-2	CASTKRGQGNYGYTF	TGTGCCAGTACCAAGAGAGGTCAGGGGAACTATGGCTACACCTTC
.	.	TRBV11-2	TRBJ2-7	CASSLEGAAPYEQYF	TGTGCCAGCAGCTTAGAGGGGGCAGCTCCCTACGAGCAGTACTTC
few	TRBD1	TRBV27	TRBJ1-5	CASSSRQGASQPQHF	TGTGCCAGCAGTTCCAGACAGGGGGCGAGTCAGCCCCAGCATTTT
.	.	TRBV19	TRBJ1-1	CASRPLEGGERGTEAFF	TGTGCCAGTAGGCCCCTTGAGGGAGGGGAACGGGGCACTGAAGCTTTCTTT
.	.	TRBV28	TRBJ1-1	CASSLSGLLAGNTEAFF	TGTGCCAGCAGTTTATCAGGACTTCTTGCTGGGAACACTGAAGCTTTCTTT
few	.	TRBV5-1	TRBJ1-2	CASSLAPTEDYGYTF	TGCGCCAGCAGCTTGGCCCCCACAGAAGACTATGGCTACACCTTC
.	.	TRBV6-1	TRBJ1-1	CASSGQYTEAFF	TGTGCCAGCAGTGGACAGTACACTGAAGCTTTCTTT
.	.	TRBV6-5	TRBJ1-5	CASTPGGGTGQPQHF	TGTGCCAGCACCCCGGGAGGGGGAACGGGTCAGCCCCAGCATTTT
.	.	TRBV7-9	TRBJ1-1	CSSSSEAWTEAFF	TGTTCCAGCAGCTCGGAGGCTTGGACTGAAGCTTTCTTT
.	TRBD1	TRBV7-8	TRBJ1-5	CASSLSETGRQPQHF	TGTGCCAGCAGCTTATCGGAGACAGGGCGGCAGCCCCAGCATTTT
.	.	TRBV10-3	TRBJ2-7	CATTGGAYEQYF	TGTGCCACCACAGGGGGGGCCTACGAGCAGTACTTC
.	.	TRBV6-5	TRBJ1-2	CASSYIRGFNYGYTF	TGTGCCAGCAGTTACATTCGGGGATTTAACTATGGCTACACCTTC
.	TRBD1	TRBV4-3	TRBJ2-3	CASSQDQRQGADTQYF	TGCGCCAGCAGCCAAGATCAGCGGCAGGGGGCAGATACGCAGTATTTT
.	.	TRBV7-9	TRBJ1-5	CASSLQGSNQPQHF	TGTGCCAGCAGCCTCCAGGGAAGCAATCAGCCCCAGCATTTT
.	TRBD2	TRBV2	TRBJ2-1	CASRAREAHEQFF	TGTGCCAGCAGGGCGCGGGAGGCGCATGAGCAGTTCTTC
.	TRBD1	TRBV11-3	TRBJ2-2	CASSSSTTQGAGELFF	TGTGCCAGCAGCTCTTCCACGACGCAGGGGGCCGGGGAGCTGTTTTTT
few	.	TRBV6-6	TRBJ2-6	CASSYQNSGANVLTF	TGTGCCAGCAGTTACCAAAACTCTGGGGCCAACGTCCTGACTTTC
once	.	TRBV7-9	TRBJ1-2	CASSFKDKNYGYTF	TGTGCCAGCAGCTTTAAGGACAAAAACTATGGCTACACCTTC
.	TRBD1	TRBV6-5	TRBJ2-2	CASRQGRNTGELFF	TGTGCCAGTCGACAGGGTAGGAACACCGGGGAGCTGTTTTTT
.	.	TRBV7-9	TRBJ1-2	CASSPGAGLHGYTF	TGTGCCAGCAGCCCCGGCGCAGGGCTCCATGGCTACACCTTC
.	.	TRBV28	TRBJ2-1	CASSPTGSSYNEQFF	TGTGCCAGCAGCCCAACGGGGAGCTCCTACAATGAGCAGTTCTTC
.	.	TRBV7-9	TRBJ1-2	CASSSPGLSYGYTF	TGTGCCAGCAGCTCCCCGGGACTGTCGTATGGCTACACCTTC
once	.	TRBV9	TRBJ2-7	CASSVDGEFFEQYF	TGTGCCAGCAGCGTCGACGGGGAGTTTTTCGAGCAGTACTTC
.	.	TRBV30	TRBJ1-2	CAWRLQGINYGYTF	TGTGCCTGGCGATTACAGGGAATCAACTATGGCTACACCTTC
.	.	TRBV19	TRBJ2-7	CASERDTGSEQYF	TGTGCCAGTGAAAGGGACACTGGTAGCGAGCAGTACTTC
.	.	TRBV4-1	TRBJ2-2	CASSDQGTGELFF	TGCGCCAGCAGCGATCAGGGAACCGGGGAGCTGTTTTTT
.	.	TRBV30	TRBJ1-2	CAWRSTGRGGYTF	TGTGCCTGGAGGTCAACAGGGAGAGGTGGCTACACCTTC
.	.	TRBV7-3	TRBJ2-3	CASSHSNLDTQYF	TGTGCCAGCAGCCACTCCAACCTCGATACGCAGTATTTT
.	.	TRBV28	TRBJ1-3	CASRPGRPGNTIYF	TGTGCCAGCCGCCCCGGCAGGCCTGGAAACACCATATATTTT
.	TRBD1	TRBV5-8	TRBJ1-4	CASSSDRVIEKLFF	TGTGCCAGCAGCTCGGACAGGGTTATTGAAAAACTGTTTTTT
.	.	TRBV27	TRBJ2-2	CASSFSTGELFF	TGTGCCAGCAGTTTTAGCACCGGGGAGCTGTTTTTT
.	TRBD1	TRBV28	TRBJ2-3	CASSWGQGDTDTQYF	TGTGCCAGCAGTTGGGGACAGGGGGACACAGATACGCAGTATTTT
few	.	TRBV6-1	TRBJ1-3	CASSEPGSGNTIYF	TGTGCCAGCAGTGAGCCCGGCTCTGGAAACACCATATATTTT
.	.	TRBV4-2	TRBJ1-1	CASSRQVNTEAFF	TGTGCCAGCAGCCGCCAGGTGAACACTGAAGCTTTCTTT
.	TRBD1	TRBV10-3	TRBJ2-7	CAISDSPTGRSYEQYF	TGTGCCATCAGTGATTCCCCGACAGGGCGCTCCTACGAGCAGTACTTC
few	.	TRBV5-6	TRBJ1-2	CASSHRGGNYGYTF	TGTGCCAGCAGCCACCGGGGTGGGAACTATGGCTACACCTTC
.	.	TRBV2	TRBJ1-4	CASRADRSNEKLFF	TGTGCCAGCAGAGCAGACAGATCCAATGAAAAACTGTTTTTT
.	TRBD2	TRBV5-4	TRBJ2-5	CASSLAGLAGEAGTQYF	TGTGCCAGCAGCTTGGCGGGGTTAGCGGGAGAGGCTGGGACCCAGTACTTC